This is a list of T cell receptor beta chains from one sample in a study of low-dose radiotherapy and immunotherapy resistance in tumors. Each CDR3 protein is one row after TCRdb ran MiXCR on the reads. The table shows around 60,000 distinct CDR3 sequences, with about 23% occurring only once. Sequenced here: PBMCs, sampled after low-dose radiotherapy plus immunotherapy. The receptor source for this set is a male donor with prostate cancer. Both conserved end residues are part of each CDR3. D genes are given only for firm matches. The size of a clone is reported for some rows only, either as once, few or many, or as a class for expanded clones.

v_call	d_call	j_call	clone_size	cdr3_aa	cdr3_nt
TRBV28	TRBD2	TRBJ2-7	-	CASKSSGRGESYEQYF	TGTGCCAGCAAGTCTAGCGGGAGAGGGGAGTCCTACGAGCAGTACTTC
TRBV5-8	-	TRBJ1-3	many	CASSPTGWGEGAGNTIYF	TGTGCCAGCAGCCCCACGGGATGGGGCGAGGGGGCTGGAAACACCATATATTTT
TRBV28	-	TRBJ2-1	-	CASRLRQSSYNEQFF	TGTGCCAGCAGGCTACGACAGAGCTCCTACAATGAGCAGTTCTTC
TRBV12-3/TRBV12-4	TRBD1	TRBJ1-1	many	CASSHTGGNTEAFF	TGTGCCAGCAGCCACACAGGGGGCAACACTGAAGCTTTCTTT
TRBV20-1	TRBD1	TRBJ1-5	many	CSAQQGNSNQPQHF	TGCAGTGCACAACAGGGGAATAGCAATCAGCCCCAGCATTTT
TRBV30	-	TRBJ1-2	many	CAWSKGGVFRYTF	TGTGCCTGGAGTAAAGGAGGAGTCTTTCGCTACACCTTC
TRBV6-6	-	TRBJ2-2	many	CASSYESESGELFFF	-
TRBV20-1	TRBD2	TRBJ2-3	many	CSARPPPGLAGSTDTQYF	TGCAGTGCTAGACCCCCTCCGGGACTAGCGGGGAGCACAGATACGCAGTATTTT
TRBV6-2/TRBV6-3	-	TRBJ1-2	many	CASSYSNRGNSYTF	TGTGCCAGCAGTTACTCGAATCGGGGTAATAGCTACACCTTC
TRBV12-3/TRBV12-4	-	TRBJ2-1	many	CASSLGLGSYNEQFF	TGTGCCAGCAGTTTAGGCCTGGGCTCCTACAATGAGCAGTTCTTC
TRBV19	TRBD2	TRBJ2-7	many	CASSLTSGPVDEQYF	TGTGCCAGTAGTTTAACTAGCGGCCCAGTGGACGAGCAGTACTTC
TRBV18	TRBD2	TRBJ2-7	few	CASSPTSGGGYEQYF	TGTGCCAGCTCACCAACTAGCGGGGGGGGCTACGAGCAGTACTTC
TRBV7-9	-	TRBJ2-7	many	CASSTPTRGEQYF	TGTGCCAGCAGCACCCCCACTAGGGGCGAGCAGTACTTC
TRBV7-9	-	TRBJ2-6	few	CASSRARGANVLTF	TGTGCCAGCAGCCGTGCCCGCGGGGCCAACGTCCTGACTTTC
TRBV5-1	-	TRBJ1-1	-	CASSYDRRGTEAFF	TGCGCCAGCAGCTATGACAGGAGAGGGACTGAAGCTTTCTTT
TRBV28	TRBD2	TRBJ2-1	many	CASLRAGGPDEQFF	TGTGCCAGCTTACGAGCGGGAGGGCCCGATGAGCAGTTCTTC
TRBV5-1	-	TRBJ2-7	many	CASSLSFRQGGDYEQYF	TGCGCCAGCAGCTTATCCTTCCGCCAGGGGGGGGACTACGAGCAGTACTTC
TRBV5-1	-	TRBJ1-4	many	CASSLGTNEKLFF	TGCGCCAGCAGCTTGGGAACTAATGAAAAACTGTTTTTT
TRBV20-1	-	TRBJ1-5	many	CSAVQGNQPQHF	TGCAGTGCTGTACAGGGAAATCAGCCCCAGCATTTT
TRBV11-2	TRBD1	TRBJ2-7	many	CASSGPGQGYYEQYF	TGTGCCAGCAGCGGTCCGGGACAGGGATACTACGAGCAGTACTTC
TRBV19	-	TRBJ2-7	many	CASSIVGVGIYEQYF	TGTGCCAGTAGTATAGTCGGAGTTGGGATCTACGAGCAGTACTTC
TRBV20-1	TRBD1	TRBJ1-1	few	CSARDPGQGELRAFF	TGCAGTGCTAGAGATCCGGGACAGGGAGAACTTAGGGCTTTCTTT